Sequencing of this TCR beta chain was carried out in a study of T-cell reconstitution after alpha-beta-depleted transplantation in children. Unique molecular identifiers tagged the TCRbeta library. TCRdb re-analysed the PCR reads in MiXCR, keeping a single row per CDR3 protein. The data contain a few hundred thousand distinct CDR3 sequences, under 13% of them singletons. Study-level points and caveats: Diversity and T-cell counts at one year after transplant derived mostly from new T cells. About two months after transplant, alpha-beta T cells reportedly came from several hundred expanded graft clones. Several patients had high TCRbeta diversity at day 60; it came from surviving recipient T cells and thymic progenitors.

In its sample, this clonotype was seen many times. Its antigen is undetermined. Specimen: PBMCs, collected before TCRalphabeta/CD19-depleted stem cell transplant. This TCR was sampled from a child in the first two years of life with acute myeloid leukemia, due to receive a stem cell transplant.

As DNA, the CDR3 is TGTGCCAGCAGCTTAGCACAGGCCGCCTACGAGCAGTACTTC. As protein: CASSLAQAAYEQYF. This rearrangement joins TRBV7-2 to TRBJ2-7; perhaps TRBD1 as D (5 bases). This CDR3 spans 14 amino acids. Trimming took 0 bases from V and 2 from J, leaving 8 bases between them. CDR1 is SGHTA, CDR2 FQGNSA, per germline.